These 23 T cell receptor beta chains originate from one sample sequenced in a study of cytomegalovirus exposure and HLA in healthy donors. 13 Jbeta primers and 60 Vbeta primers were used for the PCR. TCRdb's copy holds only in-frame clones and misses some; the assay was immunoSEQ multiplex PCR. The sample has roughly 110,000 clones; roughly 70% are singletons. Sequenced material: PBMCs. These receptors were taken from a man under 40 in good health and CMV-seropositive.

The rearrangement joins TRBV29-1 to TRBJ1-5, with D hard to call. This CDR3 spans 13 amino acids. CDR1 is SQVTM and CDR2 is ANQGSEA in the germline V gene. V dropped 2 bases and J dropped 1 base, with 6 bases sitting between them. CDR3 in DNA: TGCAGCGTTGAACGCAGGAGCAATCAGCCCCAGCATTTT. Residues: CSVERRSNQPQHF. Supplemented by reference TRBV29-1 and TRBJ1-5, the full variable domain reads SAVISQKPSRDICQRGTSLTIQCQVDSQVTMMFWYRQQPGQSLTLIATANQGSEATYESGFVIDKFPISRPNLTFSTLTVSNMSPEDSSIYLCSVERRSNQPQHFGDGTRLSIL.

In this sample, this clone turned up a few times. The rearrangement uses TRBV10-3 and TRBJ1-1; 9 positions agree with TRBD1. The J segment lost 2 bases and the V segment lost 4 bases, leaving 2 bases of the junction unmatched. The CDR3 has 14 amino acids. Germline assignment: CDR1 ENHRY and CDR2 SYGVKD. CDR3: CAISATGGNTEAFF. The DNA of the CDR3 is TGTGCCATCAGTGCGACAGGGGGAAACACTGAAGCTTTCTTT.

This clone has just a few counts. V usage is TRBV7-3 and J usage is TRBJ2-1; the match to TRBD1 covers 11 bases. The trim removed 5 bases at V and 9 bases at J, leaving 6 bases unmatched. Germline V gene data show CDR1 as SGHTA and CDR2 as FQGTGA. CDR3 length: 14 amino acids. The CDR3 region has the DNA TGTGCCAGCAGCCCCCCGGGACAGGGGGGTGAGCAGTTCTTC. Translating gives CASSPPGQGGEQFF.

By sample fraction, this clone is medium-sized. The V call is TRBV27, the J call TRBJ2-5; TRBD2 agrees at 7 bases. Germline V gives CDR1 MNHEY, CDR2 SMNVEV (reference sequence). This CDR3 region has 16 residues. V shed 5 bases and J 4 bases; nucleotides not matched to a gene: 13. The CDR3 DNA is TGTGCCAGCAGTCCCCTGGCTAGCGGCCGGGGAGAGACCCAGTACTTC. Translated: CASSPLASGRGETQYF.

The chain has TRBV7-2 and TRBJ1-5, with D possibly matching TRBD1 (6 bases). This CDR3 comprises 13 residues. Trimming removed 1 base at V and 5 bases at J, with 6 bases between. CDR1 and CDR2 from the germline V gene are SGHTA and FQGNSA. DNA for the CDR3: TGTGCCAGCAGCTTAGACAGGGATCAGCCCCAGCATTTT. Translated, it gives CASSLDRDQPQHF.

This clone has a single count. The chain employs TRBV6-6 and TRBJ2-3, with 13 bases identical to TRBD2. V was pared by 8 bases and J by 6 bases, with 5 bases of the junction left unmatched. Per germline, CDR1 MNHNY and CDR2 SVGAGI (reference sequence). This CDR3 contains 14 residues. CDR3 residues: CASRLAGGRDTQYF. The CDR3 DNA sequence: TGTGCCAGCCGACTAGCGGGAGGCCGGGATACGCAGTATTTT.

The chain has TRBV7-3 and TRBJ2-1; 10 bases are a match to TRBD2. With 3 bases clipped from V and 4 bases from J, the junction kept 3 bases outside the gene matches. This CDR3 comprises 15 residues. Per the germline V gene, CDR1 is SGHTA and CDR2 is FQGTGA. CDR3 protein: CASSLRLAGYNEQFF. The CDR3 nucleotides read TGTGCCAGCAGCTTGAGACTAGCGGGTTACAATGAGCAGTTCTTC.

The chain couples TRBV6-6 to TRBJ1-5; TRBD1 is a possible D gene (6 bases). Germline CDR1 and CDR2: MNHNY and SVGAGI (reference sequence). CDR3 length: 15 amino acids. V gave up 4 bases and J gave up 2 bases, with 12 bases separating them. CDR3 amino acids: CASSFGSGGNQPQHF. In DNA, the CDR3 is TGTGCCAGCAGTTTTGGTTCAGGGGGCAATCAGCCCCAGCATTTT.

This clone is a singleton in its sample. The J gene is TRBJ2-2, the V gene TRBV5-4; TRBD1 aligns across 11 bases. The CDR3 loop spans 16 amino acids. V lost 0 bases to trimming and J lost 5 bases; unmatched junction nucleotides: 3. Germline V gene lookup returns CDR1 SGHNT and CDR2 YYREEE (reference sequence). The CDR3: CASSLGDRGFTGELFF. In DNA form, the CDR3 reads TGTGCCAGCAGCTTGGGGGACAGGGGGTTTACCGGGGAGCTGTTTTTT.

The chain recombines TRBV14 with TRBJ2-7; 12 nucleotides agree with TRBD1. Trimming removed 5 bases from V and 7 bases from J; junction bases left unmatched: 9. Germline V lookup: CDR1 SGHDN, CDR2 FVKESK. The CDR3 loop spans 15 amino acids. CDR3 protein: CASSYWDRGREEQYF. The CDR3 DNA sequence: TGTGCCAGCAGCTACTGGGACAGGGGGCGTGAGGAGCAGTACTTC.

This chain connects TRBV9 to TRBJ2-1; D is unresolved. V was shortened by 7 bases and J by 6 bases, with 11 bases between the two germline ends. The CDR3 is made up of 12 amino acids. Germline assignment: CDR1 SGDLS and CDR2 YYNGEE. The CDR3 coding sequence is TGTGCCAGCCACGAGATTAGCAATGAGCAGTTCTTC. It is translated as CASHEISNEQFF.

CDR3 region: CASSQDLQIYGYTF. CDR3 nucleotides: TGTGCCAGCAGCCAAGATCTACAGATTTATGGCTACACCTTC. V is TRBV4-2 and J is TRBJ1-2; no clear D. V lost 0 bases and J lost 5, with 10 bases in between. The germline CDR1 and CDR2 sequences are LGHNA and YNFKEQ. The CDR3 spans 14 residues.

The V call is TRBV10-3, the J call TRBJ2-3, with a tentative D call TRBD2 (5 bases). This CDR3 is 16 amino acids long. Trimming took 0 bases from V and 4 from J, leaving 14 bases between them. Looked up from germline, CDR1 is ENHRY and CDR2 is SYGVKD. Here the CDR3 DNA reads TGTGCCATCAGTGAGTCAGAGGACTTAGCAGCAGATACGCAGTATTTT. This encodes CAISESEDLAADTQYF.

This clone appeared a single time. The rearrangement joins TRBV9 to TRBJ1-1, with a tentative D call TRBD1 (5 bases). V was shortened by 1 base and J by 2 bases, with 9 bases between the two germline ends. The CDR3 has 14 residues. Germline V CDR1 and CDR2: SGDLS, YYNGEE. The CDR3 region is CASSVFQGNTEAFF. CDR3 nucleotide sequence: TGTGCCAGCAGCGTATTTCAGGGCAACACTGAAGCTTTCTTT.

This chain links TRBV6-4 with TRBJ2-7; perhaps TRBD1 as D (6 bases). V lost 10 bases to trimming and J lost 5 bases, with 15 bases between them. The CDR3 is 12 amino acids. CDR1 is MRHNA, CDR2 SNTAGT, per germline. The CDR3 DNA is TGTGCCACCTCCCCAGGGGTTGACGAGCAGTACGTC. Amino acid sequence: CATSPGVDEQYV.

The chain uses TRBV18 and TRBJ1-4, with D possibly matching TRBD1 (5 bases). The CDR3 covers 13 residues. V was trimmed by 2 bases and J by 8 bases, leaving 9 bases between them. Germline V gene sequence: CDR1 KGHSH, CDR2 LQKENI. The CDR3 DNA sequence: TGTGCCAGCTCACCAACCGGGGGAGAAAAACTGTTTTTT. As protein: CASSPTGGEKLFF. Full variable domain (outside the CDR3, taken from reference TRBV18 and TRBJ1-4): NAGVMQNPRHLVRRRGQEARLRCSPMKGHSHVYWYRQLPEEGLKFMVYLQKENIIDESGMPKERFSAEFPKEGPSILRIQQVVRGDSAAYFCASSPTGGEKLFFGSGTQLSVL.

This chain uses TRBV6-1 with TRBJ1-1, with D tentatively TRBD1 (6 bases). The CDR3 has 12 residues. The V gene's germline CDR1 is MNHNS and CDR2 SASEGT. V was clipped by 5 bases and J by 4 bases, with 8 bases between them. This CDR3 is CASSPDSTEAFF. The CDR3, as DNA: TGTGCCAGCAGTCCGGACAGCACTGAAGCTTTCTTT.

CDR3 residues: CASSYTGGSSYNEQFF. CDR3 nucleotide sequence: TGTGCCAGCTCATACACGGGGGGGAGCTCCTACAATGAGCAGTTCTTC. The rearrangement uses TRBV18 and TRBJ2-1; 8 bases fit TRBD2. The CDR3 runs 16 residues. V shed 5 bases, J shed 0 bases, and the junction held 6 bases outside the gene matches. Per the germline V gene, CDR1 is KGHSH and CDR2 is LQKENI.

This clone appeared a single time. One junction end does not reproduce the germline sequence, and a read error may be involved. This chain uses TRBV7-9 with TRBJ2-2, with TRBD1 matching over 9 bases. Germline V lookup: CDR1 SEHNR, CDR2 FQNEAQ (reference sequence). This CDR3 has 17 amino acids. CDR3 bases: TGTTCCAGCAGCTACCGACAGGGGGGGCCGAACACCGGGGAGCTGTTTTTT. Protein product: CSSSYRQGGPNTGELFF.

This chain connects TRBV7-8 to TRBJ1-2, with 8 bases aligning to TRBD1. After removal of 6 bases from V and 5 bases from J, the junction contained 8 bases not matched to a gene. This CDR3 is 14 amino acids long. Germline V CDR1 and CDR2: SGHVS, FQNEAQ. The CDR3 DNA is TGTGCCAGCAGAGAGACAGGGGAAGCATATGGCTACACCTTC. This sequence encodes CASRETGEAYGYTF.

J is TRBJ1-1 and V is TRBV6-7; weak D call: TRBD1 (6 bases). TRBV6-7 is filed as an ORF, its function uncertain. With 3 bases removed from V and 7 bases from J, the gap between germline ends came to 24 bases. The CDR3 is made up of 17 amino acids. DNA of the CDR3: TGTGCCAGCAGTTATGTCAGAAACAGGGTTGGGATTTTTGAAGCTTTCTTT. Translated, it gives CASSYVRNRVGIFEAFF.

Only one count was recorded for this clone. The junction does not match germline at one end; this may be a read error. J is TRBJ2-2 and V is TRBV7-7; the match to TRBD1 covers 9 bases. The CDR3 is 15 residues long. Germline V gene lookup returns CDR1 SSHAT and CDR2 FNYEAQ (reference sequence). CDR3 DNA sequence: TGTGCTAGCAGCGCAACAGGGGGCGCAGACGGGGAGCTGTTTTTT. This codes for CASSATGGADGELFF. Looking up the rest from reference TRBV7-7 and TRBJ2-2 gives the full variable domain: GAGVSQSPRYKVTKRGQDVTLRCDPISSHATLYWYQQALGQGPEFLTYFNYEAQPDKSGLPSDRFSAERPEGSISTLTIQRTEQRDSAMYRCASSATGGADGELFFGEGSRLTVL.

This chain joins TRBV6-1 and TRBJ1-2; D unresolved. The V end was cut by 2 bases, the J end by 4 bases, with 5 bases between. The CDR3 consists of 12 residues. Germline V gene data show CDR1 as MNHNS and CDR2 as SASEGT. The CDR3 region has the DNA TGTGCCAGCAGTGAAAGAGGCTATGGCTACACCTTC. It translates to CASSERGYGYTF.